A single sample gave rise to the 23 T cell receptor beta chains below, sequenced in a study of blood T cell repertoires in COVID-19. The assay was immunoSEQ multiplex PCR, and TCRdb's table has in-frame clones only and misses some. Of tens of thousands of clones in the sample, about 86% were seen once. Sequencing was done on a sample of peripheral blood. The receptor set was obtained from a man between 60 and 75 years old with acute or convalescent COVID-19.

The chain combines TRBV7-2 with TRBJ2-1; 15 bases map to TRBD2. This CDR3 comprises 14 residues. The V and J ends lost 10 bases and 7 bases, in that order; junction bases with no gene match: 5. Germline CDR1 is SGHTA and CDR2 is FQGNSA. The CDR3 protein is CATTGTSGRNEQFF. The CDR3 DNA reads TGTGCCACCACCGGGACTAGCGGGAGGAATGAGCAGTTCTTC. The whole variable domain, remainder taken from reference TRBV7-2 and TRBJ2-1, is GAGVSQSPSNKVTEKGKDVELRCDPISGHTALYWYRQSLGQGLEFLIYFQGNSAPDKSGLPSDRFSAERTGGSVSTLTIQRTQQEDSAVYLCATTGTSGRNEQFFGPGTRLTVL.

This CDR3 is CASSQDSGGAFADTQYF. CDR3 nucleotide sequence: TGCGCCAGCAGCCAAGATAGCGGGGGGGCCTTCGCAGATACGCAGTATTTT. The chain is built from TRBV4-3 and TRBJ2-3, with 11 bases lining up with TRBD2. Germline V lookup: CDR1 LGHNA, CDR2 YSLEER. The CDR3 is made up of 17 amino acids. The ends lost 0 bases at V and 4 bases at J; junction bases unmatched: 6.

V is TRBV5-1 and J is TRBJ2-3; 11 nucleotides agree with TRBD2. CDR3 length: 16 amino acids. V trimming: 4 bases; J trimming: 0 bases; junction bases outside the gene matches: 4. Germline V gene sequence: CDR1 SGHRS, CDR2 YFSETQ. CDR3 residues: CASSPRTSGSTDTQYF. In DNA, the CDR3 is TGCGCCAGCAGCCCACGGACTAGCGGGAGCACAGATACGCAGTATTTT.

The chain joins TRBV7-8 to TRBJ2-7; 8 nucleotides line up with TRBD1. V shed 5 bases and J 3 bases; nucleotides not matched to a gene: 12. CDR3 size: 16 residues. The germline gives CDR1 SGHVS, CDR2 FQNEAQ. The CDR3 region has the DNA TGTGCCAGCAGCCTAGGAAGCCCCGGACAGGGCTACGAGCAGTACTTC. This codes for CASSLGSPGQGYEQYF.

The rearrangement uses TRBV18 and TRBJ1-5; 7 positions agree with TRBD1. V was clipped by 4 bases and J by 2 bases; unmatched bases: 5. This CDR3 has 15 residues. Germline CDR1 reads KGHSH; CDR2 reads LQKENI. DNA for the CDR3: TGTGCCAGCTCACTCCCCGGGACAGGCAATCAGCCCCAGCATTTT. This translates into CASSLPGTGNQPQHF.

The chain uses TRBV6-2 or TRBV6-3 and TRBJ2-7; a possible D gene is TRBD1 (6 bases). This CDR3 is 16 amino acids long. Germline-derived CDR1 and CDR2 are MNHEY and SVGEGT. Trimming took off 5 bases at V and 0 bases at J, with 17 bases between the two ends. The CDR3 loop is CASSTPRDMLSYEQYF. CDR3 nucleotide sequence: TGTGCCAGCAGTACCCCCAGGGACATGCTCTCCTACGAGCAGTACTTC.

The chain combines TRBV4-1 with TRBJ2-2; 11 nucleotides align to TRBD1. V lost 1 base, J lost 4 bases, and 2 bases stayed unmatched. The CDR3 totals 16 residues. The germline gives CDR1 MGHRA, CDR2 YSYEKL. For the CDR3, the DNA is TGCGCCAGCAGCCAAGCGGGGACAGGGGGCACCGGGGAGCTGTTTTTT. Protein sequence: CASSQAGTGGTGELFF.

This chain connects TRBV5-4 to TRBJ2-3; 7 positions match TRBD1. The J segment lost 7 bases and the V segment lost 5 bases, leaving 7 bases of the junction unmatched. This CDR3 has 13 amino acids. CDR1 is SGHNT and CDR2 is YYREEE in the germline V gene (reference sequence). The CDR3 region has the DNA TGTGCCAGCAGTCAGGACAGGAGTTATACGCAGTATTTT. It specifies CASSQDRSYTQYF.

J is TRBJ1-3 and V is TRBV11-2; no clear D gene. Germline lookup yields CDR1 SGHAT and CDR2 FQNNGV. This CDR3 comprises 15 residues. The germline V and J ends were trimmed by 0 bases and 0 bases, with 6 bases remaining between them. The CDR3: CASSLESLSGNTIYF. The CDR3 DNA follows: TGTGCCAGCAGCTTAGAGAGCCTCTCTGGAAACACCATATATTTT.

The chain carries TRBV5-1 and TRBJ2-3; D is possibly TRBD2 (6 bases). Trimming removed 0 bases at V and 0 bases at J, with 14 bases between. Germline V lookup: CDR1 SGHRS, CDR2 YFSETQ. The CDR3 has 17 residues. The CDR3 protein is CASSLVRAGASTDTQYF. Written as DNA, the CDR3 is TGCGCCAGCAGCTTGGTTAGAGCGGGTGCTAGCACAGATACGCAGTATTTT.

The J gene is TRBJ1-3, the V gene TRBV7-9; D is uncertain. V lost 2 bases to trimming and J lost 4 bases, with 12 bases between them. CDR3 length: 15 residues. Germline CDR1 SEHNR, CDR2 FQNEAQ (reference sequence). This CDR3 is CASSLIASRGNTIYF. The DNA for the CDR3 is TGTGCCAGCAGCTTAATAGCCTCTCGAGGAAACACCATATATTTT. The complete variable domain, with remaining parts taken from reference TRBV7-9 and TRBJ1-3, reads DTGVSQNPRHKITKRGQNVTFRCDPISEHNRLYWYRQTLGQGPEFLTYFQNEAQLEKSRLLSDRFSAERPKGSFSTLEIQRTEQGDSAMYLCASSLIASRGNTIYFGEGSWLTVV.

J is TRBJ2-3 and V is TRBV5-4; 12 positions match TRBD2. The length of the CDR3 is 16 residues. V trimming: 3 bases; J trimming: 2 bases; junction bases outside the gene matches: 4. From germline, CDR1 is SGHNT and CDR2 YYREEE (reference sequence). CDR3 protein: CASSSGLAGLTDTQYF. Here the CDR3 DNA reads TGTGCCAGCAGCTCGGGACTAGCGGGCCTCACAGATACGCAGTATTTT.

The chain employs TRBV6-5 and TRBJ2-1, with D maybe TRBD1 (6 bases). Germline CDR1 is MNHEY and CDR2 is SVGAGI. The ends were cut back, 7 bases at V and 12 bases at J, with 19 bases in the middle. The CDR3 contains 13 residues. The CDR3 region is CASTNSNRDGQFF. CDR3 nucleotide sequence: TGTGCCAGCACGAACTCGAACAGGGACGGGCAGTTCTTC.

The chain uses TRBV20-1 and TRBJ1-1, with D possibly TRBD1 on 6 matching bases. CDR1 DFQATT and CDR2 SNEGSKA come from the germline V gene (reference sequence). CDR3 length: 13 amino acids. The ends were cut back, 3 bases at V and 3 bases at J, with 11 bases in the middle. The CDR3 DNA reads as TGCAGTGCTAGTGCCCCAGGGGACACTGAAGCTTTCTTT. Residues: CSASAPGDTEAFF.

The CDR3 loop reads CASSFGTGGVGNEQFF. DNA for the CDR3: TGTGCCAGCAGTTTCGGGACAGGGGGTGTAGGCAATGAGCAGTTCTTC. The rearrangement links TRBV27 to TRBJ2-1; TRBD1 matches 11 bases. Losses at the gene ends were 3 bases for V and 6 bases for J; bases not matched to a gene: 7. Germline V gene lookup returns CDR1 MNHEY and CDR2 SMNVEV (reference sequence). The length of the CDR3 is 16 residues.

V usage is TRBV19 and J usage is TRBJ1-2; D possibly corresponds to TRBD1 (5 bases). Germline values: CDR1 LNHDA, CDR2 SQIVND (reference sequence). V lost 5 bases and J 6 bases, leaving 19 bases between the germline ends. The CDR3 contains 15 residues. As DNA, the CDR3 is TGTGCCAGTAGTCGAACTCCCATAGGGGTGGATGGCTACACCTTC. The encoded protein is CASSRTPIGVDGYTF.

The chain carries TRBV28 and TRBJ2-7; 9 bases match TRBD1. The V gene's germline CDR1 is MDHEN and CDR2 SYDVKM. This CDR3 has 14 amino acids. Losses at the gene ends were 2 bases for V and 6 bases for J; bases not matched to a gene: 5. For the CDR3, the DNA is TGTGCCAGCAGTTTAGCTAGGACAGGGGTCGAGCAGTACTTC. It yields the protein CASSLARTGVEQYF. Using reference TRBV28 and TRBJ2-7 for the parts outside the CDR3, the full variable domain is DVKVTQSSRYLVKRTGEKVFLECVQDMDHENMFWYRQDPGLGLRLIYFSYDVKMKEKGDIPEGYSVSREKKERFSLILESASTNQTSMYLCASSLARTGVEQYFGPGTRLTVT.

This clone was seen a single time. The chain is built from TRBV13 and TRBJ1-6; 7 bases are a match to TRBD1. Per germline, CDR1 PRHDT and CDR2 FYEKMQ (reference sequence). The CDR3 spans 16 residues. Trimming removed 5 bases from V and 9 bases from J; junction bases left unmatched: 13. The chain's CDR3 is CASSPSGQDGRSPLHF. In DNA, the CDR3 is TGTGCCAGCAGCCCATCAGGACAGGACGGACGTTCACCCCTCCACTTT.

V gene TRBV9 combines with J gene TRBJ2-3; 13 nucleotides agree with TRBD2. The CDR3 consists of 16 residues. Germline assignment: CDR1 SGDLS and CDR2 YYNGEE. V shed 3 bases and J 0 bases; nucleotides not matched to a gene: 1. This CDR3 is CASSGTSGGSTDTQYF. DNA for the CDR3: TGTGCCAGCAGCGGGACTAGCGGGGGAAGCACAGATACGCAGTATTTT.

The J gene is TRBJ1-5, the V gene TRBV7-2, with D unclear. The germline V and J ends were trimmed by 5 bases and 4 bases, with 12 bases remaining between them. CDR3 length: 14 amino acids. CDR1 is SGHTA and CDR2 is FQGNSA in the germline V gene. CDR3 sequence: CASSPKAGNQPQHF. CDR3 sequence (DNA): TGTGCCAGCAGCCCTAAGGCCGGGAATCAGCCCCAGCATTTT. The entire variable domain, with the rest obtained from reference TRBV7-2 and TRBJ1-5, is as follows: GAGVSQSPSNKVTEKGKDVELRCDPISGHTALYWYRQSLGQGLEFLIYFQGNSAPDKSGLPSDRFSAERTGGSVSTLTIQRTQQEDSAVYLCASSPKAGNQPQHFGDGTRLSIL.

J is TRBJ2-7 and V is TRBV2, with 7 bases lining up with TRBD1. In germline, CDR1 is SNHLY, CDR2 FYNNEI. The length of the CDR3 is 17 residues. The junction had 20 bases not matched to a gene; V was cut back by 9 bases and J by 3 bases. As DNA, the CDR3 is TGTGCCAGTGGGGCCGCAACAGGGGAGAGGTTAGACTACGAGCAGTACTTC. Its translation is CASGAATGERLDYEQYF.

This clone was recorded once. The gene calls are TRBV7-3 and TRBJ2-1, with a weak D call TRBD2 (5 bases). Germline lookup yields CDR1 SGHTA and CDR2 FQGTGA. The CDR3 contains 14 residues. Trimming removed 5 bases at V and 6 bases at J, with 14 bases between. CDR3 DNA: TGTGCCAGCAGCCGAGGGTTAGACCCCAATGAGCAGTTCTTC. The encoded protein is CASSRGLDPNEQFF. Full variable domain (missing parts from reference TRBV7-3 and TRBJ2-1): GAGVSQTPSNKVTEKGKYVELRCDPISGHTALYWYRQSLGQGPEFLIYFQGTGAADDSGLPNDRFFAVRPEGSVSTLKIQRTERGDSAVYLCASSRGLDPNEQFFGPGTRLTVL.

The chain combines TRBV7-9 with TRBJ1-1, with 9 bases identical to TRBD1. The CDR3 length is 16 residues. Germline CDR1 SEHNR, CDR2 FQNEAQ (reference sequence). The J segment lost 0 bases and the V segment lost 5 bases, leaving 7 bases of the junction unmatched. The CDR3 region is CASSPGQGSMNTEAFF. CDR3 DNA sequence: TGTGCCAGCAGCCCGGGACAGGGCTCAATGAACACTGAAGCTTTCTTT.